Listed below are T cell receptor beta chains from one sample, sequenced in a study of blood T cell repertoires in COVID-19. Data came from immunoSEQ multiplex PCR; TCRdb stores just in-frame clones and leaves some out. The sample contains about 86,000 clones, 70% to 85% of which appear only once. The sequencing sample was made of peripheral blood. These receptors originate from an older man with acute or convalescent COVID-19. CDR3s include the opening cysteine and the closing phenylalanine or tryptophan. The D gene is left open where the match is weak. Not every row has a clone size; where given, it reads once, few, many or a size class.

size: -
J: TRBJ2-1
V: TRBV15
D: -
CDR3: CATSRTGLSSYNEQFF
DNA: TGTGCCACCAGCAGGACAGGCCTGAGCTCCTACAATGAGCAGTTCTTC

size: -
J: TRBJ2-3
V: TRBV7-9
D: TRBD2
CDR3: CASSPRLTSGGTDTQYF
DNA: TGTGCCAGCAGCCCCCGACTGACTAGCGGGGGTACAGATACGCAGTATTTT

size: -
J: TRBJ2-3
V: TRBV7-2
D: -
CDR3: CASSRRVRAGDTQYF
DNA: TGTGCCAGCAGCCGTCGGGTCCGGGCGGGGGATACGCAGTATTTT

size: -
J: TRBJ2-5
V: TRBV3-1/TRBV3-2
D: -
CDR3: CASRLWTGSKETQYF
DNA: TGTGCCAGCAGACTCTGGACGGGATCCAAAGAGACCCAGTACTTC

size: -
J: TRBJ2-1
V: TRBV7-9
D: TRBD2
CDR3: CASSQSGGEQFF
DNA: TGTGCCAGCAGTCAGAGCGGGGGGGAGCAGTTCTTC

size: few
J: TRBJ2-2
V: TRBV7-8
D: TRBD1
CDR3: CASIKTGVTGELFF
DNA: TGTGCCAGCATCAAGACAGGGGTGACCGGGGAGCTGTTTTTT

size: -
J: TRBJ2-2
V: TRBV7-7
D: TRBD2
CDR3: CASSASGGPTGELFF
DNA: TGTGCCAGCAGTGCTAGCGGGGGACCCACCGGGGAGCTGTTTTTT

size: -
J: TRBJ1-5
V: TRBV10-1
D: -
CDR3: CASSEAGDQPQHF
DNA: TGCGCCAGCAGTGAGGCAGGGGATCAGCCCCAGCATTTT

size: -
J: TRBJ1-6
V: TRBV10-3
D: -
CDR3: CAITKTADSPLHF
DNA: TGTGCCATCACCAAGACAGCAGATTCACCCCTCCACTTT

size: -
J: TRBJ2-7
V: TRBV30
D: -
CDR3: CAWSVSPTYEQYF
DNA: TGTGCCTGGAGTGTCTCACCTACCTACGAGCAGTACTTC

size: -
J: TRBJ2-1
V: TRBV5-1
D: TRBD1
CDR3: CASSTGTESYNEQFF
DNA: TGCGCCAGCAGCACCGGGACAGAGTCTTACAATGAGCAGTTCTTC

size: -
J: TRBJ1-1
V: TRBV5-5
D: -
CDR3: CASSFITGQNTEAFF
DNA: TGTGCCAGCAGCTTTATAACCGGACAGAACACTGAAGCTTTCTTT

size: -
J: TRBJ1-6
V: TRBV3-1/TRBV3-2
D: TRBD1
CDR3: CASSPSRDRENSPLHF
DNA: TGTGCCAGCAGCCCCTCGCGGGACAGGGAGAATTCACCCCTCCACTTT

size: -
J: TRBJ1-1
V: TRBV5-6
D: -
CDR3: CASSFLEQGWTEAFF
DNA: TGTGCCAGCAGCTTCTTGGAGCAGGGGTGGACTGAAGCTTTCTTT

size: -
J: TRBJ1-2
V: TRBV7-3
D: -
CDR3: CASSLDRGGGYTF
DNA: TGTGCCAGCAGCTTGGACCGGGGAGGCGGCTACACCTTC

size: -
J: TRBJ2-1
V: TRBV30
D: TRBD2
CDR3: CAWGTWAAGGYNEQFF
DNA: TGTGCCTGGGGCACCTGGGCAGCGGGGGGATACAATGAGCAGTTCTTC

size: -
J: TRBJ1-1
V: TRBV24-1
D: TRBD1
CDR3: CATKGQGDTEAFF
DNA: TGTGCCACCAAGGGACAGGGGGACACTGAAGCTTTCTTT

size: -
J: TRBJ2-4
V: TRBV1
D: -
CDR3: CTSSQECRGGSENIQYF
DNA: TGCACCAGCAGCCAAGAGTGTCGGGGGGGCTCTGAAAACATTCAGTACTTC

size: -
J: TRBJ2-3
V: TRBV7-2
D: TRBD2
CDR3: CASSLGGGAVDTQYF
DNA: TGTGCCAGCAGCTTGGGCGGGGGGGCCGTAGATACGCAGTATTTT

size: few
J: TRBJ2-7
V: TRBV4-1
D: TRBD2
CDR3: CASSQDMGGGYEQYF
DNA: TGCGCCAGCAGCCAAGATATGGGGGGGGGATACGAGCAGTACTTC

size: -
J: TRBJ1-4
V: TRBV28
D: -
CDR3: CASSSPRRGGEKLFF
DNA: TGTGCCAGCAGTTCCCCCCGGCGGGGCGGAGAAAAACTGTTTTTT

size: -
J: TRBJ1-5
V: TRBV2
D: -
CDR3: CASSEIGSQGLAGSQPQHF
DNA: TGTGCCAGCAGTGAAATAGGAAGTCAGGGGTTAGCGGGCAGTCAGCCCCAGCATTTT

size: -
J: TRBJ2-6
V: TRBV15
D: TRBD2
CDR3: CATSRARSSGDYSGANVLTF
DNA: TGTGCCACCAGCAGAGCACGTTCTAGCGGGGATTACTCTGGGGCCAACGTCCTGACTTTC

size: -
J: TRBJ2-3
V: TRBV5-1
D: -
CDR3: CASSLDWASTDTQYF
DNA: TGCGCCAGCAGCTTGGATTGGGCTAGCACAGATACGCAGTATTTT

size: -
J: TRBJ2-2
V: TRBV3-1/TRBV3-2
D: TRBD1
CDR3: CASSQVGQGRWNTGELFF
DNA: TGTGCCAGCAGCCAAGTGGGACAGGGGCGGTGGAACACCGGGGAGCTGTTTTTT

size: -
J: TRBJ2-5
V: TRBV5-1
D: -
CDR3: CASSLWANRYQETQYF
DNA: TGCGCCAGCAGCTTGTGGGCAAACAGGTACCAAGAGACCCAGTACTTC

size: -
J: TRBJ1-2
V: TRBV4-1
D: -
CDR3: CASSQEVSPNYGYTF
DNA: TGCGCCAGCAGCCAAGAGGTGAGCCCTAACTATGGCTACACCTTC

size: -
J: TRBJ2-2
V: TRBV9
D: -
CDR3: CASSVTGLLNTGELFF
DNA: TGTGCCAGCAGCGTGACGGGACTGCTGAACACCGGGGAGCTGTTTTTT

size: -
J: TRBJ2-2
V: TRBV19
D: -
CDR3: CASSPTGYTGELFF
DNA: TGTGCCAGTAGTCCCACGGGGTACACCGGGGAGCTGTTTTTT

size: -
J: TRBJ1-6
V: TRBV28
D: -
CDR3: CASSLPLAGGSPLHF
DNA: TGTGCCAGCAGTTTGCCCCTGGCCGGGGGTTCACCCCTCCACTTT

size: -
J: TRBJ2-2
V: TRBV18
D: TRBD1
CDR3: CASSPQQGLTGELFF
DNA: TGTGCCAGCTCACCACAACAGGGGCTCACCGGGGAGCTGTTTTTT

size: -
J: TRBJ2-5
V: TRBV28
D: -
CDR3: CASVIGGAGSFETQYF
DNA: TGTGCCAGCGTCATAGGGGGGGCAGGCTCTTTTGAGACCCAGTACTTC

size: -
J: TRBJ1-1
V: TRBV5-4
D: TRBD1
CDR3: CASSSGQGAAEAFF
DNA: TGTGCCAGCAGCTCCGGACAGGGGGCCGCTGAAGCTTTCTTT

size: -
J: TRBJ2-5
V: TRBV2
D: TRBD2
CDR3: CASSDRGGETQYF
DNA: TGTGCCAGCAGTGATCGGGGAGGGGAGACCCAGTACTTC

size: -
J: TRBJ1-1
V: TRBV28
D: -
CDR3: CASSSRAMNTEAFF
DNA: TGTGCCAGCAGTTCCAGGGCCATGAACACTGAAGCTTTCTTT

size: -
J: TRBJ2-3
V: TRBV27
D: TRBD1
CDR3: CASHRGSTDTQYF
DNA: TGTGCCAGCCACAGGGGGAGCACAGATACGCAGTATTTT

size: -
J: TRBJ1-1
V: TRBV2
D: TRBD1
CDR3: CASLRDRMNTEAFF
DNA: TGTGCCAGCCTCCGGGACAGAATGAACACTGAAGCTTTCTTT

size: once
J: TRBJ1-6
V: TRBV12-3/TRBV12-4
D: -
CDR3: CASSLSTGAPLHF
DNA: TGTGCCAGCAGTTTATCAACTGGTGCGCCACTCCACTTT

size: few
J: TRBJ1-2
V: TRBV5-1
D: -
CDR3: CASSTGGRNNYGYTF
DNA: TGCGCCAGCAGCACGGGGGGCCGAAATAACTATGGCTACACCTTC

size: -
J: TRBJ2-1
V: TRBV6-2/TRBV6-3
D: -
CDR3: CASSFGTDNEQFF
DNA: TGTGCCAGCAGCTTCGGGACTGACAATGAGCAGTTCTTC

size: -
J: TRBJ1-6
V: TRBV3-1/TRBV3-2
D: -
CDR3: CASSQVGGLSPLHF
DNA: TGTGCCAGCAGCCAAGTTGGAGGACTTTCACCCCTCCACTTT

size: -
J: TRBJ1-2
V: TRBV5-1
D: -
CDR3: CASSLDPLVGYTF
DNA: TGCGCCAGCAGCTTGGATCCCCTAGTGGGCTACACCTTC

size: -
J: TRBJ1-2
V: TRBV6-5
D: TRBD1
CDR3: CASRTGDGGYTF
DNA: TGTGCCAGCCGGACAGGGGATGGTGGCTACACCTTC

size: -
J: TRBJ2-6
V: TRBV7-2
D: -
CDR3: CASRRTVASGANVLTF
DNA: TGTGCCAGCAGGAGGACAGTGGCCTCGGGGGCCAACGTCCTGACTTTC

size: -
J: TRBJ2-5
V: TRBV5-1
D: -
CDR3: CASSLASYGGTETQYF
DNA: TGCGCCAGCAGCTTGGCCAGTTACGGGGGAACCGAGACCCAGTACTTC

size: -
J: TRBJ1-6
V: TRBV28
D: TRBD1
CDR3: CASSFTQGARSPLHF
DNA: TGTGCCAGCAGTTTTACTCAGGGGGCACGGTCACCCCTCCACTTT

size: few
J: TRBJ1-1
V: TRBV7-9
D: TRBD1
CDR3: CASRPGQGGTEAFF
DNA: TGTGCCAGCAGGCCGGGACAGGGAGGCACTGAAGCTTTCTTT

size: once
J: TRBJ1-4
V: TRBV5-1
D: -
CDR3: CASSILIGDNEKLFF
DNA: TGCGCCAGCAGCATCCTGATTGGGGACAACGAAAAACTGTTTTTT

size: -
J: TRBJ2-2
V: TRBV29-1
D: TRBD2
CDR3: CSATAGSGGETGELFF
DNA: TGCAGCGCTACTGCGGGTAGCGGGGGGGAGACCGGGGAGCTGTTTTTT

size: -
J: TRBJ2-3
V: TRBV6-6
D: -
CDR3: CATVAEGGRDTQYF
DNA: TGTGCCACCGTAGCCGAAGGAGGGCGGGATACGCAGTATTTT

size: -
J: TRBJ1-5
V: TRBV5-1
D: -
CDR3: CASSLTRVHSNQPQHF
DNA: TGCGCCAGCAGCTTAACTAGGGTCCATAGCAATCAGCCCCAGCATTTT

size: once
J: TRBJ1-6
V: TRBV29-1
D: -
CDR3: CSVGDGGSPLHF
DNA: TGCAGCGTCGGGGACGGGGGTTCACCCCTCCACTTT

size: -
J: TRBJ2-3
V: TRBV4-1
D: TRBD2
CDR3: CASSQEWASGEDTQYF
DNA: TGCGCCAGCAGCCAAGAATGGGCTAGCGGGGAAGATACGCAGTATTTT

size: -
J: TRBJ1-2
V: TRBV19
D: -
CDR3: CASSRLFREAWVYGYTF
DNA: TGTGCCAGTAGTCGACTCTTCAGGGAGGCCTGGGTCTATGGCTACACCTTC